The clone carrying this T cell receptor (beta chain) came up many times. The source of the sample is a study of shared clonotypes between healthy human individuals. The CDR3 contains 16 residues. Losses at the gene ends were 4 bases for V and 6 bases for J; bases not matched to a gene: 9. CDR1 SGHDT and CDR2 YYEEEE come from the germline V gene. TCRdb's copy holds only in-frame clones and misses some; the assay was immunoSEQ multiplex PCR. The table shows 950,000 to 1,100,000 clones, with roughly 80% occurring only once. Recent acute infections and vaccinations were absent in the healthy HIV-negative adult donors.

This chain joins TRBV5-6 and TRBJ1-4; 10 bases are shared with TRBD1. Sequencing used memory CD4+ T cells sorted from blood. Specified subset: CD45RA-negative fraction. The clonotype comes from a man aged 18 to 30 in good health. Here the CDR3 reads CASSPTGTGVYEKLFF. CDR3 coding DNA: TGTGCCAGCAGCCCAACTGGGACAGGGGTTTATGAAAAACTGTTTTTT.